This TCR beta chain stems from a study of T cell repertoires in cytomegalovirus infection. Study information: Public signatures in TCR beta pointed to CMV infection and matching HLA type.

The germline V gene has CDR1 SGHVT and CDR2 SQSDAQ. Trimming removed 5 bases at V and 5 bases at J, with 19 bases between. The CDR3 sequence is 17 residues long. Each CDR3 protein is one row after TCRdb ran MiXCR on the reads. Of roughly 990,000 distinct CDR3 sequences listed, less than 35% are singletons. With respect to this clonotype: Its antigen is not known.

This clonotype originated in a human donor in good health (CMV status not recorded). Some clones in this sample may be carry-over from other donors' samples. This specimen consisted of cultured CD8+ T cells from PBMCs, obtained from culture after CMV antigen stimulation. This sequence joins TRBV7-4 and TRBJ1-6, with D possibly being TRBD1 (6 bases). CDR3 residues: CASSPRDMGFDNSPLHF. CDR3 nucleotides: TGTGCCAGCAGCCCCCGGGACATGGGGTTCGATAATTCACCCCTCCACTTT.